This T cell receptor beta chain was observed in a study of blood T cells in healthy people across ages. Sample-barcoded 5' priming and a J-beta primer mix drove a second PCR of roughly 7 to 11 cycles. MiXCR, run by TCRdb on the 5' RACE reads, gives a single entry per CDR3 protein. The table shows roughly 930,000 distinct CDR3 sequences, with 48% occurring only once. V lost 6 bases, J lost 5 bases, and 9 bases lay in between. CDR3 length: 13 amino acids. The germline gives CDR1 SGHTS, CDR2 YDEGEE. The chain combines TRBV5-8 with TRBJ1-6; D unclear. The sample was blood. This clonotype was sampled from a man younger than 40 in good health. Here the CDR3 reads CASTRENNSPLHF. Here the CDR3 DNA reads TGTGCCAGCACCCGGGAGAATAATTCACCCCTCCACTTT. The full variable domain, rest sourced from reference TRBV5-8 and TRBJ1-6, is EAGVTQSPTHLIKTRGQQATLRCSPISGHTSVYWYQQALGLGLQFLLWYDEGEERNRGNFPPRFSGRQFPNYSSELNVNALELEDSALYLCASTRENNSPLHFGNGTRLTVT.